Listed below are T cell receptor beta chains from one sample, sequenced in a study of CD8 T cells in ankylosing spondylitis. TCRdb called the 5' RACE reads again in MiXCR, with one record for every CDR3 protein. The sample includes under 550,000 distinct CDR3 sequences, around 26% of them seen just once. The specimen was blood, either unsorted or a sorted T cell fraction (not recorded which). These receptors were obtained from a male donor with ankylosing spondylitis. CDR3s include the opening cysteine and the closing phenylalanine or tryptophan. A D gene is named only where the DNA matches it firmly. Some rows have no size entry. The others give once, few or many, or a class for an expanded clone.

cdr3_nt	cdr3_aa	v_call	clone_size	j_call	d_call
TGTGCCTGGGGGAGGACAGGGGGCATTGGCACAGATACGCAGTATTTT	CAWGRTGGIGTDTQYF	TRBV30	-	TRBJ2-3	TRBD1
TGTGCCAGCAGCTTAAGGGTTGGAGTATACGAGCAGTACTTC	CASSLRVGVYEQYF	TRBV7-2	once	TRBJ2-7	-
TGTGCCAGCAGTAACAGCGGGCCAAGCACAGATACGCAGTATTTT	CASSNSGPSTDTQYF	TRBV12-3/TRBV12-4	-	TRBJ2-3	-
TGCAGTGCTAGAGCTTACGGCGGCTACACAGATACGCAGTATTTT	CSARAYGGYTDTQYF	TRBV20-1	few	TRBJ2-3	-
TGTGCCAGCAGCTTGGATCCCGGCGGAAAATCGCCCCAGCATTTT	CASSLDPGGKSPQHF	TRBV5-5	-	TRBJ1-5	-
TGTGCCAGCAGCTTGGCCGTCGGCAGACTAACCTTC	CASSLAVGRLTF	TRBV5-6	few	TRBJ1-2	-
TGTGCCAGCGGGGACAGGGGCTTCCAAGATGAGCAGTTCTTC	CASGDRGFQDEQFF	TRBV6-1	-	TRBJ2-1	TRBD1
TGTGCCAGCAGTTACCACCGGGACACGAGCTCCTACAATGAGCAGTTCTTC	CASSYHRDTSSYNEQFF	TRBV6-2/TRBV6-3	-	TRBJ2-1	-
TGTGCCAGCAGCTCTCGGACGGGAGATACGCAGTATTTT	CASSSRTGDTQYF	TRBV7-9	once	TRBJ2-3	-
TGCAGTGCTAGAGATCCGGCGAGCTCCTACAATGAGCAGTTCTTC	CSARDPASSYNEQFF	TRBV20-1	many	TRBJ2-1	-
TGTGCCACCGCGACTAGCGGGAGCCGGGTGGATACGCAGTATTTT	CATATSGSRVDTQYF	TRBV7-2	few	TRBJ2-3	TRBD2
TGCAGTGCTAGAGATCGACTAGGGCACAATGAGCAGTTCTTC	CSARDRLGHNEQFF	TRBV20-1	-	TRBJ2-1	-
TGTGCCAGTAGTCCCCGGACAGGCTTGGGCAATCAGCCCCAGCATTTT	CASSPRTGLGNQPQHF	TRBV19	-	TRBJ1-5	TRBD1
TGCAGTGCTGACGGGACTAGCGGGTTAGCATACAATGAGCAGTTCTTC	CSADGTSGLAYNEQFF	TRBV20-1	-	TRBJ2-1	TRBD2
TGCGCCAGCAGCTTCCGGGCCGGCCCGGTCTCTAGCACAGATACGCAGTATTTT	CASSFRAGPVSSTDTQYF	TRBV5-1	few	TRBJ2-3	-
TGTGCCAGCAGCGTAGAGCTAGTGACTGAGCAGTTCTTC	CASSVELVTEQFF	TRBV9	-	TRBJ2-1	-
TGTGCCAGCAGCTTAACGGACAGGCCGACTAGCGGGAGGGAGACGGACACCGGGGAGCTGTTTTTT	CASSLTDRPTSGRETDTGELFF	TRBV7-3	few	TRBJ2-2	TRBD2
TGCAGCGGTGGGAGAAACAATGAGCAGTTCTTC	CSGGRNNEQFF	TRBV29-1	-	TRBJ2-1	-
TGTGCCAGCAGCGTGGGGGGACTAGCGGGAAGCAATGAGCAGTTCTTC	CASSVGGLAGSNEQFF	TRBV9	-	TRBJ2-1	TRBD2
TGTGCCAGCAGTTACTCGGGGGGCGCGGGAGCCAAAAACATTCAGTACTTC	CASSYSGGAGAKNIQYF	TRBV6-2/TRBV6-3	-	TRBJ2-4	-
TGTGCCAGCTCACCACCGGGACAACGGGATGAAAAACTGTTTTTT	CASSPPGQRDEKLFF	TRBV18	-	TRBJ1-4	-
TGCAGCGTGAATCCGGGACAGGGAGGGGGTTATGGCTACACCTTC	CSVNPGQGGGYGYTF	TRBV29-1	few	TRBJ1-2	TRBD1
TGTGCCAGCAGTTTGACGGGGACGAGAGCCAAAAACATTCAGTACTTC	CASSLTGTRAKNIQYF	TRBV12-3/TRBV12-4	few	TRBJ2-4	-
TGTGCCAGCGGCCGCGAGCGGGAGACTGAGCAGTTCTTC	CASGRERETEQFF	TRBV12-3/TRBV12-4	-	TRBJ2-1	TRBD2
TGTGCCAGCAGCTTAAGTCGGCCGAGCGGGAGGGCCAGGGAGCTGTTTTTT	CASSLSRPSGRARELFF	TRBV11-2	once	TRBJ2-2	TRBD2
TGTGCCAGCGAGCCGGATTCGAACACTGAAGCTTTCTTT	CASEPDSNTEAFF	TRBV7-9	few	TRBJ1-1	-
TGTGCCAGCAGTGAAGAGGCCAATGAGCAGTTCTTC	CASSEEANEQFF	TRBV2	-	TRBJ2-1	-
TGTGCCAGCAGCAGGGACAGGGGGCGGCAAGAGACCCAGTACTTC	CASSRDRGRQETQYF	TRBV11-2	few	TRBJ2-5	TRBD1
TGTGCCAGCAGTTCAATACAGGGCCACACTGAAGCTTTCTTT	CASSSIQGHTEAFF	TRBV28	few	TRBJ1-1	-
TGTGCCACCGCGCCCCGACTAGCGGGAACCGATACGCAGTATTTT	CATAPRLAGTDTQYF	TRBV10-3	few	TRBJ2-3	TRBD2
TGTGCCAGCAGCTTACAGGACAGGCGAAATGGCTACACCTTC	CASSLQDRRNGYTF	TRBV3-1	few	TRBJ1-2	TRBD1
TGCAGTGCTCTTAGCGGGGCAGGGGCCGGGGAGCTGTTTTTT	CSALSGAGAGELFF	TRBV20-1	few	TRBJ2-2	TRBD2
TGTGCCAGCACTAGCGGGAGGTCCGCCTACGAGCAGTACTTC	CASTSGRSAYEQYF	TRBV6-1	few	TRBJ2-7	TRBD2
TGTGCCAGCAAAATGACAGGGGTGGACTATGGCTACACCTTC	CASKMTGVDYGYTF	TRBV2	few	TRBJ1-2	TRBD1
TGCGCCAGCAGCTTGGCCCTGGGGCAGGGGGAGCAGTTCTTC	CASSLALGQGEQFF	TRBV5-1	many	TRBJ2-1	-
TGTGCCAGCAGTTTGGGCCGGGGGGGCTACGAGCAGTACTTC	CASSLGRGGYEQYF	TRBV12-3/TRBV12-4	many	TRBJ2-7	TRBD2
TGTGCCACCAAAGTGGATCCGGGAGCGAACACCGGGGAGCTGTTTTTT	CATKVDPGANTGELFF	TRBV15	once	TRBJ2-2	-
TGCGCCAGCAGCTTGGAACACGCCGGGGAGCTGTTTTTT	CASSLEHAGELFF	TRBV5-1	-	TRBJ2-2	-
TGCGCCAGCAGCCAAGATCTAGGACTAGCGGGAGAAGGCACAGATACGCAGTATTTT	CASSQDLGLAGEGTDTQYF	TRBV4-1	few	TRBJ2-3	TRBD2
TGCAGTGCTAGGGGCGGTACGGACGGTAATTCACCCCTCCACTTT	CSARGGTDGNSPLHF	TRBV20-1	-	TRBJ1-6	-